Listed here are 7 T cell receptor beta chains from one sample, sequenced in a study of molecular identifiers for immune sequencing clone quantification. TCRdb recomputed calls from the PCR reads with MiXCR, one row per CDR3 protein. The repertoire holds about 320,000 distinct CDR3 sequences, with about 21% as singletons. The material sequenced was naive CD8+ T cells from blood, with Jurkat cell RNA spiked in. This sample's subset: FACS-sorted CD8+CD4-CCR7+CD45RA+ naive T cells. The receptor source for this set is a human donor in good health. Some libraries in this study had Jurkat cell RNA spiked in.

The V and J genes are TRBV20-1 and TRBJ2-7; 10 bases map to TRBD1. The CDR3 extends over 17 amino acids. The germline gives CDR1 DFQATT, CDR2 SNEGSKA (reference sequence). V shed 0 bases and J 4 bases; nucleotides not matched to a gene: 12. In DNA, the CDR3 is TGCAGTGCTAGAGATCGAAAGGGACAGGGGTATGAGTACGAGCAGTACTTC. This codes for CSARDRKGQGYEYEQYF.

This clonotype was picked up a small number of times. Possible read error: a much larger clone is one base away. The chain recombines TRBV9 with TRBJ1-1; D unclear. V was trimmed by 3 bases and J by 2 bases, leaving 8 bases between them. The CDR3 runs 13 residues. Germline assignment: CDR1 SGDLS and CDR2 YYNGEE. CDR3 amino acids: CASSDGINTEAFF. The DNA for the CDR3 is TGTGCCAGCAGCGATGGAATAAACACTGAAGCTTTCTTT. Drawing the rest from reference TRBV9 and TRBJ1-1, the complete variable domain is DSGVTQTPKHLITATGQRVTLRCSPRSGDLSVYWYQQSLDQGLQFLIQYYNGEERAKGNILERFSAQQFPDLHSELNLSSLELGDSALYFCASSDGINTEAFFGQGTRLTVV.

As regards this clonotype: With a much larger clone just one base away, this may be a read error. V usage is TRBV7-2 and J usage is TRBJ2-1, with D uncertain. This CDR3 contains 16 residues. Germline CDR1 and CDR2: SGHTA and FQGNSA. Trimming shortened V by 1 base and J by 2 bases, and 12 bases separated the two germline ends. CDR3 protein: CASSLDPGNPYNEQFF. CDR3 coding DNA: TGTGCCAGCAGCTTAGATCCCGGAAACCCCTACAATGAGCAGTTCTTC.

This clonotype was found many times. The CDR3 nucleotides read TGTGCCAGCAGTGGCGGACTAGCGGGACGCACAGATACGCAGTATTTT. This encodes CASSGGLAGRTDTQYF. J is TRBJ2-3 and V is TRBV6-5, with 12 bases matching TRBD2. Germline CDR1 and CDR2: MNHEY and SVGAGI. V gave up 5 bases and J gave up 1 base; unmatched junction bases: 4. The CDR3 totals 16 residues.

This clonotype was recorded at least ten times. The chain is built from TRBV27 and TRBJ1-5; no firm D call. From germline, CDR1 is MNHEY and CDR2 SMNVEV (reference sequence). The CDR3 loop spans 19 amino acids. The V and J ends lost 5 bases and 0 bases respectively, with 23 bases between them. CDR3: CASSPSWEYINYSNQPQHF. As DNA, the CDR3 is TGTGCCAGCAGTCCTTCGTGGGAGTATATTAATTATAGCAATCAGCCCCAGCATTTT.

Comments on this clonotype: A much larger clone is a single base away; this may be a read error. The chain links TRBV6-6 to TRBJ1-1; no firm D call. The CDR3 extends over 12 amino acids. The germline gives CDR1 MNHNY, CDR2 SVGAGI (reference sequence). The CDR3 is CASSYGLTEALF. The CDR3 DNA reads TGTGCCAGCAGTTACGGTCTCACTGAAGCTCTCTTT.

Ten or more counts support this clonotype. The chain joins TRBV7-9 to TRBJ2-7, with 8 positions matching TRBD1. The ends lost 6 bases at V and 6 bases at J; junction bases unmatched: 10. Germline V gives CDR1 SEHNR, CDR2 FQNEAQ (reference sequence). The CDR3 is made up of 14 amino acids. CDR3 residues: CASSPPGGMGEQYF. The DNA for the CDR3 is TGTGCCAGCAGTCCCCCAGGGGGCATGGGCGAGCAGTACTTC.